This entry describes one T cell receptor beta chain. Its antigen is as yet unknown. The sample is drawn from a study of OX40 agonist ivuxolimab in advanced cancers. Whole-study context: Patients undergoing dose escalation presented with hepatocellular carcinoma, melanoma, renal cell or head and neck cancer. Study-level results: Some patients who did not respond also had low normalized T-cell clonal expansion. The study found among the lowest clonal expansion in partial responders at 0.1-3.0 mg/kg.

Method: immunoSEQ multiplex PCR; TCRdb's copy keeps in-frame clones and lacks some. Of several thousand clones in the sample, about 88% were seen once. Per the germline V gene, CDR1 is MDHEN and CDR2 is SYDVKM. V was shortened by 2 bases and J by 6 bases, with 13 bases between the two germline ends. The CDR3 has 14 amino acids. This sample comprised CD4+ or CD8+ T cells sorted from blood, obtained in a trial of the OX40 agonist ivuxolimab. The clonotype originates from an adult with an advanced solid tumor such as melanoma, head and neck, liver or kidney cancer. The rearrangement links TRBV28 to TRBJ1-1; perhaps TRBD1 as D (6 bases). The CDR3 reads CASSLSGGWAEAFF. The DNA of the CDR3 is TGTGCCAGCAGTTTAAGCGGGGGCTGGGCTGAAGCTTTCTTT.